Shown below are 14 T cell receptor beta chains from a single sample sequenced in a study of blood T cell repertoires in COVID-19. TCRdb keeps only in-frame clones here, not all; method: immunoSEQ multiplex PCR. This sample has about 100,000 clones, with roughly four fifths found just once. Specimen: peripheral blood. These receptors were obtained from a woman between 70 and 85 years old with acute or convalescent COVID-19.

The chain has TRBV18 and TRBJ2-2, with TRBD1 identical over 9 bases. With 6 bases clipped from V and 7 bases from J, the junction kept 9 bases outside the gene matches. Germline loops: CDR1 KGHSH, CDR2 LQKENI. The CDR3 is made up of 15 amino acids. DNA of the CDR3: TGTGCCAGCTCGACGGGGACAGGGTGGAGCGGGGAGCTGTTTTTT. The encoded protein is CASSTGTGWSGELFF.

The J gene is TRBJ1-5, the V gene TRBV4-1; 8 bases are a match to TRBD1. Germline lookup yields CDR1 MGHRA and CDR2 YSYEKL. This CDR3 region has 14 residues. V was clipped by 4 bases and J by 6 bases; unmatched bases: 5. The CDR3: CASSPGTGVQPQHF. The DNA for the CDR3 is TGCGCCAGCAGCCCAGGGACAGGCGTTCAGCCCCAGCATTTT.

Written as DNA, the CDR3 is TGCAGTACGGGACAGGCGACTGAAGCTTTCTTT. It translates to CSTGQATEAFF. This chain uses TRBV29-1 with TRBJ1-1; 8 nucleotides agree with TRBD1. CDR3 length equals 11 residues. In germline, CDR1 is SQVTM, CDR2 ANQGSEA.

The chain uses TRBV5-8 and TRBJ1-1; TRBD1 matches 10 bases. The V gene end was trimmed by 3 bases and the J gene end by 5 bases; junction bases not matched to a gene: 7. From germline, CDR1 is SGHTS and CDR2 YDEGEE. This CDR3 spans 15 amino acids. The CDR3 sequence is CASSSKGQGWTEAFF. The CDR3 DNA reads TGTGCCAGCAGCTCTAAGGGACAGGGGTGGACTGAAGCTTTCTTT.

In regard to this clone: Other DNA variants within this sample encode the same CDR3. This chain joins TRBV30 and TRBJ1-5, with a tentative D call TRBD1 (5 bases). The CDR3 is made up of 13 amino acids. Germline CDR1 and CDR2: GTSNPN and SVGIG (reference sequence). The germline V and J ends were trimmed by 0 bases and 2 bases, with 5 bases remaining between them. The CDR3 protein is CAWSVGGNQPQHF. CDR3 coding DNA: TGTGCCTGGAGTGTAGGGGGCAATCAGCCCCAGCATTTT.

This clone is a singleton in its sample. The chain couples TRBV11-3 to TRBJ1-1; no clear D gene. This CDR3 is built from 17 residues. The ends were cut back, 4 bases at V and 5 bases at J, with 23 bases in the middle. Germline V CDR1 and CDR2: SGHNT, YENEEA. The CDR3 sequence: CASSSSRGRSGRTEAFF. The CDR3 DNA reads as TGTGCCAGCAGCTCCTCCCGTGGACGGAGCGGAAGGACTGAAGCTTTCTTT. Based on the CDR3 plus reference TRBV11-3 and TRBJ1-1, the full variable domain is EAGVVQSPRYKIIEKKQPVAFWCNPISGHNTLYWYLQNLGQGPELLIRYENEEAVDDSQLPKDRFSAERLKGVDSTLKIQPAELGDSAVYLCASSSSRGRSGRTEAFFGQGTRLTVV.

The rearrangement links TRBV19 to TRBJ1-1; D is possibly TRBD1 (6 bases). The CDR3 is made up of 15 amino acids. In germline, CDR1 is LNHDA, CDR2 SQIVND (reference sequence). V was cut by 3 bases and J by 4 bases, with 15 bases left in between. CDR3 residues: CASSILAGAATEAFF. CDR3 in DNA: TGTGCCAGTAGTATCTTAGCGGGGGCTGCCACTGAAGCTTTCTTT. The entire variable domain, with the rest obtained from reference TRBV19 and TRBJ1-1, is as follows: DGGITQSPKYLFRKEGQNVTLSCEQNLNHDAMYWYRQDPGQGLRLIYYSQIVNDFQKGDIAEGYSVSREKKESFPLTVTSAQKNPTAFYLCASSILAGAATEAFFGQGTRLTVV.

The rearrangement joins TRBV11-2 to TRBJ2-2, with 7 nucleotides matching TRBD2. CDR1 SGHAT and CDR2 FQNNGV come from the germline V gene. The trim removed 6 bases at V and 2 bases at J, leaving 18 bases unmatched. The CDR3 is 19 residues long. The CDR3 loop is CASRSQRGAGLSNTGELFF. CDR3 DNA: TGTGCCAGCAGGTCCCAGAGGGGAGCGGGGCTCTCTAACACCGGGGAGCTGTTTTTT.

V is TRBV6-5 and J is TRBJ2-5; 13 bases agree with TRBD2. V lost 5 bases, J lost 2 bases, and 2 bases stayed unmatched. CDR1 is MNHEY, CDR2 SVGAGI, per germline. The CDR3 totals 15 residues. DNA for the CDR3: TGTGCCAGCAGTCGGACTAGCGGGAGACAAGAGACCCAGTACTTC. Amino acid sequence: CASSRTSGRQETQYF.

The CDR3 nucleotides read TGTGCCAGCAGCTTGGCCCGGGCTAGCGGCACAGATACGCAGTATTTT. Its protein is CASSLARASGTDTQYF. The J gene is TRBJ2-3, the V gene TRBV5-4; possible D gene TRBD2, 6 bases. Germline V CDR1 and CDR2: SGHNT, YYREEE (reference sequence). The CDR3 has 16 amino acids. Trimming stripped 0 bases from V and 1 base from J, with 12 bases between.

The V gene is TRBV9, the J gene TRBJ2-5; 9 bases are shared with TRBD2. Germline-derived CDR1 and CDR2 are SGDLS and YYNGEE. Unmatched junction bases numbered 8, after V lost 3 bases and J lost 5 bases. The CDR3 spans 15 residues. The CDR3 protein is CASSGGSGSGETQYF. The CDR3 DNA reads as TGTGCCAGCAGCGGGGGTAGCGGGAGCGGGGAGACCCAGTACTTC. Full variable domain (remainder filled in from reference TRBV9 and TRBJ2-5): DSGVTQTPKHLITATGQRVTLRCSPRSGDLSVYWYQQSLDQGLQFLIQYYNGEERAKGNILERFSAQQFPDLHSELNLSSLELGDSALYFCASSGGSGSGETQYFGPGTRLLVL.

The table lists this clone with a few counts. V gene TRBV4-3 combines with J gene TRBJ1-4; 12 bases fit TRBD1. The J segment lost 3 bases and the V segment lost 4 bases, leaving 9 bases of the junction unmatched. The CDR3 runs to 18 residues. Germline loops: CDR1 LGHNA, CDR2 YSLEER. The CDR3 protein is CASSPGTGGGSANEKLFF. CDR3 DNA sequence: TGCGCCAGCAGCCCCGGGACAGGGGGCGGAAGTGCTAATGAAAAACTGTTTTTT.

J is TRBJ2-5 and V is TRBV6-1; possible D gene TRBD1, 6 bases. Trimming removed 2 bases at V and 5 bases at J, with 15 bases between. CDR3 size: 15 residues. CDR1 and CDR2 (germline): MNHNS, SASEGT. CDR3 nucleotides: TGTGCCAGCAGTGAAAGGACAGCCTATGGTGAGACCCAGTACTTC. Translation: CASSERTAYGETQYF.

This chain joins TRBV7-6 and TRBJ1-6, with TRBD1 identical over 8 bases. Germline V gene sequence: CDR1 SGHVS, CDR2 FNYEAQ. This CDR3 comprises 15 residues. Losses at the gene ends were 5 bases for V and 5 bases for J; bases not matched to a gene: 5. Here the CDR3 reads CASSPRGLDNSPLHF. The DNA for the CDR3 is TGTGCCAGCAGCCCCAGGGGGCTCGATAATTCACCCCTCCACTTT.